The 18 T cell receptor beta chains listed next were all sequenced from one sample in a study of STAT5B mutations in CD4+ large granular lymphocyte leukemia. Sequencing used immunoSEQ multiplex PCR; TCRdb keeps in-frame clones, though not all of them. The sample holds tens of thousands of clones, roughly 71% seen once. The specimen was CD4+ T cells from blood buffy coats. All receptors derive from a human donor in good health.

The chain joins TRBV5-4 to TRBJ2-2; 10 bases map to TRBD2. The CDR3 spans 16 residues. V lost 4 bases, J lost 4 bases, and 7 bases stayed unmatched. The germline CDR1 and CDR2 sequences are SGHNT and YYREEE (reference sequence). For the CDR3, the DNA is TGTGCCAGCAGCATAATAGCGGGGGGAGGCACCGGGGAGCTGTTTTTT. Its translation is CASSIIAGGGTGELFF.

The CDR3 reads CASSRSGTSGEEQYF. Written as DNA, the CDR3 is TGTGCCAGCTCACGCTCCGGGACTAGCGGGGAAGAGCAGTACTTC. J is TRBJ2-7 and V is TRBV18; 13 bases match TRBD2. After removal of 4 bases from V and 7 bases from J, the junction contained 7 bases not matched to a gene. There are 15 residues in the CDR3. CDR1 and CDR2 (germline): KGHSH, LQKENI.

V gene TRBV5-1 combines with J gene TRBJ1-1, with 7 bases matching TRBD1. The CDR3 extends over 13 amino acids. V shed 3 bases and J 8 bases; nucleotides not matched to a gene: 7. CDR1 and CDR2 (germline): SGHRS, YFSETQ. The CDR3 region has the DNA TGCGCCAGCAGCTCGGTACAGGGGTCCGAAGCTTTCTTT. Translating gives CASSSVQGSEAFF.

This clone was found a few times. The chain combines TRBV7-2 with TRBJ2-2; perhaps TRBD1 as D (6 bases). The CDR3 spans 15 residues. The germline CDR1 and CDR2 sequences are SGHTA and FQGNSA. V was shortened by 0 bases and J by 2 bases, with 7 bases between the two germline ends. CDR3 sequence reads: CASSLAGGNTGELFF. The CDR3, as DNA: TGTGCCAGCAGCTTAGCAGGGGGTAACACCGGGGAGCTGTTTTTT.

This clone was counted a few times. The chain uses TRBV6-5 and TRBJ2-2; no reliable D call. There are 15 residues in the CDR3. The V and J ends lost 4 bases and 0 bases respectively, with 9 bases between them. Germline V gene data show CDR1 as MNHEY and CDR2 as SVGAGI. The CDR3 DNA sequence: TGTGCCAGCAGTTGGAAGGGAACGAACACCGGGGAGCTGTTTTTT. Translating gives CASSWKGTNTGELFF.

The rearrangement joins TRBV6-5 to TRBJ2-7; possible D gene TRBD2, 5 bases. Trimming stripped 5 bases from V and 3 bases from J, with 14 bases between. The CDR3 is made up of 14 amino acids. From germline, CDR1 is MNHEY and CDR2 SVGAGI. The CDR3, as DNA: TGTGCCAGCAGTCCCGCATATCGGGACTACGAGCAGTACTTC. Translated, it gives CASSPAYRDYEQYF.

The genes are TRBV7-9 and TRBJ1-1; the D gene is possibly TRBD1 (6 bases). Germline V gene lookup returns CDR1 SEHNR and CDR2 FQNEAQ (reference sequence). The CDR3 has 14 residues. Trimming took off 7 bases at V and 0 bases at J, with 12 bases between the two ends. CDR3 protein: CASIKGGMNTEAFF. DNA for the CDR3: TGTGCCAGCATTAAAGGGGGGATGAACACTGAAGCTTTCTTT.

The V and J genes are TRBV5-1 and TRBJ1-4, with a weak D call TRBD1 (5 bases). This CDR3 contains 13 residues. Germline V gene sequence: CDR1 SGHRS, CDR2 YFSETQ. V was trimmed by 5 bases and J by 3 bases, leaving 8 bases between them. The CDR3 loop reads CASSQGPNEKLFF. CDR3 sequence (DNA): TGCGCCAGCAGTCAGGGTCCTAATGAAAAACTGTTTTTT.

V usage is TRBV2 and J usage is TRBJ2-1; D possibly uses TRBD1 or TRBD2 (5 bases each). Germline assignment: CDR1 SNHLY and CDR2 FYNNEI. There are 15 residues in the CDR3. The germline V and J ends were trimmed by 6 bases and 4 bases, with 16 bases remaining between them. The CDR3, as DNA: TGTGCCAGCAGCGGGGTTGTAGGGGCTTACAATGAGCAGTTCTTC. It yields the protein CASSGVVGAYNEQFF.

This clone has only a few counts. Other DNA sequences of this sample code for an identical CDR3. The chain uses TRBV5-1 and TRBJ1-1; D remains unclear. The germline CDR1 and CDR2 sequences are SGHRS and YFSETQ. The CDR3 length is 14 residues. V was cut by 0 bases and J by 2 bases, with 8 bases left in between. The DNA of the CDR3 is TGCGCCAGCAGCTTGGCACAGACAAACACTGAAGCTTTCTTT. It encodes CASSLAQTNTEAFF.

The gene calls are TRBV7-2 and TRBJ1-2; the D is unclear. With 1 base removed from V and 4 bases from J, the gap between germline ends came to 16 bases. Germline CDR1 and CDR2: SGHTA and FQGNSA. This CDR3 has 16 residues. The CDR3 loop reads CASSLGKGLSSYGYTF. CDR3 nucleotide sequence: TGTGCCAGCAGCTTAGGAAAAGGGCTTTCGAGCTATGGCTACACCTTC. Based on the CDR3 plus reference TRBV7-2 and TRBJ1-2, the full variable domain is GAGVSQSPSNKVTEKGKDVELRCDPISGHTALYWYRQSLGQGLEFLIYFQGNSAPDKSGLPSDRFSAERTGGSVSTLTIQRTQQEDSAVYLCASSLGKGLSSYGYTFGSGTRLTVV.

V is TRBV5-4 and J is TRBJ2-5, with 9 bases lining up with TRBD2. The ends lost 2 bases at V and 5 bases at J; junction bases unmatched: 4. The CDR3 length is 14 residues. Germline V lookup: CDR1 SGHNT, CDR2 YYREEE (reference sequence). The DNA for the CDR3 is TGTGCCAGCAGCTTACGACTAGCGGAGGAGACCCAGTACTTC. Translating it yields CASSLRLAEETQYF. Variable domain in full (rest from reference TRBV5-4 and TRBJ2-5): ETGVTQSPTHLIKTRGQQVTLRCSSQSGHNTVSWYQQALGQGPQFIFQYYREEENGRGNFPPRFSGLQFPNYSSELNVNALELDDSALYLCASSLRLAEETQYFGPGTRLLVL.

The chain couples TRBV5-1 to TRBJ1-4; tentatively, D is TRBD1 (6 bases). CDR3 size: 15 residues. Trimming took 5 bases from V and 6 from J, leaving 17 bases between them. Germline CDR1 and CDR2: SGHRS and YFSETQ. CDR3 in DNA: TGCGCCAGCAGGGGGGGGCAAGGGACGGATGAAAAACTGTTTTTT. As protein: CASRGGQGTDEKLFF.

The chain recombines TRBV6-6 with TRBJ1-3, with 8 bases lining up with TRBD1. The CDR3 contains 12 residues. The germline V gene encodes CDR1 MNHNY and CDR2 SVGAGI (reference sequence). The J segment lost 12 bases and the V segment lost 7 bases, leaving 8 bases of the junction unmatched. CDR3 residues: CASTLGDRFIYF. The CDR3 DNA reads TGTGCCAGCACCCTAGGGGACAGGTTCATATATTTT.

The chain combines TRBV7-2 with TRBJ1-5; tentatively, D is TRBD1 (5 bases). CDR3 size: 13 residues. Trimming shortened V by 5 bases and J by 7 bases, and 12 bases separated the two germline ends. Germline CDR1 SGHTA, CDR2 FQGNSA. The CDR3 DNA reads as TGTGCCAGCAGCCTCAGGGTCCGGCAGCCCCAGCATTTT. Its translation: CASSLRVRQPQHF.

V is TRBV7-9 and J is TRBJ1-4, with D hard to call. The germline V and J ends were trimmed by 8 bases and 8 bases, with 12 bases remaining between them. Germline CDR1 and CDR2: SEHNR and FQNEAQ (reference sequence). This CDR3 has 12 amino acids. Written as DNA, the CDR3 is TGTGCCAGCGTCGGGGTTGGCGAAAAACTGTTTTTT. Protein: CASVGVGEKLFF.

The CDR3 reads CASSLVLREKLFF. Here the CDR3 DNA reads TGCGCCAGCAGCTTGGTGCTTCGTGAAAAACTGTTTTTT. The rearrangement joins TRBV5-1 to TRBJ1-4; D unclear. Deletions cut 0 bases from V and 7 bases from J, with 7 bases between. The germline gives CDR1 SGHRS, CDR2 YFSETQ. This CDR3 is built from 13 residues.

The chain is built from TRBV5-1 and TRBJ2-5; D is perhaps TRBD1 (7 bases). Germline loops: CDR1 SGHRS, CDR2 YFSETQ. CDR3 length: 15 residues. Trimming cost V 1 base and J 5 bases, with 15 bases left between them. As DNA, the CDR3 is TGCGCCAGCAGCTTGTACAGGGGCCGGGAGGAGACCCAGTACTTC. Translation: CASSLYRGREETQYF.